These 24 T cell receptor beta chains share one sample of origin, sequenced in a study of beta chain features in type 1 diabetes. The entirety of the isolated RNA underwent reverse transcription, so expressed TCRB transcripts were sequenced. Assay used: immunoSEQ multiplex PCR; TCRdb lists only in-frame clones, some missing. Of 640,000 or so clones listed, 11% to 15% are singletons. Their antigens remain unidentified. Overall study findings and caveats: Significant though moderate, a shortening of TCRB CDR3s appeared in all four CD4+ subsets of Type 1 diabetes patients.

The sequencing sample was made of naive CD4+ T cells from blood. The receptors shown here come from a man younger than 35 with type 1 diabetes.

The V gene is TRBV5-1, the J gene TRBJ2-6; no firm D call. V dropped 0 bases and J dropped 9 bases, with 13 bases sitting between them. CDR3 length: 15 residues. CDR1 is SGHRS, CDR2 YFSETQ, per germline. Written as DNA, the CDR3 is TGCGCCAGCAGCTTGGATGGGCAGGTGGACAACGTCCTGACTTTC. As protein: CASSLDGQVDNVLTF. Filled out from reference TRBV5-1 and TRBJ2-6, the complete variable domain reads KAGVTQTPRYLIKTRGQQVTLSCSPISGHRSVSWYQQTPGQGLQFLFEYFSETQRNKGNFPGRFSGRQFSNSRSEMNVSTLELGDSALYLCASSLDGQVDNVLTFGAGSRLTVL.

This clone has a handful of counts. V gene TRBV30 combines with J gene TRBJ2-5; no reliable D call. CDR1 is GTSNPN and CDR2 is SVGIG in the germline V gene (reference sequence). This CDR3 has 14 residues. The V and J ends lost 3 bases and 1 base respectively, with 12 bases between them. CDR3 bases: TGTGCCTGGAGGGAAGTAGGGCCCCAAGAGACCCAGTACTTC. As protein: CAWREVGPQETQYF.

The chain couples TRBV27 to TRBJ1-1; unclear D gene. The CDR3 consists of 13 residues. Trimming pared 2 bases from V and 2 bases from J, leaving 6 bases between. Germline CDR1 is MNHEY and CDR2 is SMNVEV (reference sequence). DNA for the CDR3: TGTGCCAGCAGTTTAAATCCCAACACTGAAGCTTTCTTT. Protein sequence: CASSLNPNTEAFF.

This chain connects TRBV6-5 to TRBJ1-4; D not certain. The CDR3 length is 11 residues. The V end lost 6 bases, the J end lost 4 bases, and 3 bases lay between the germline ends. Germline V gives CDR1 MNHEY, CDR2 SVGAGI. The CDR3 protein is CASRYNEKLFF. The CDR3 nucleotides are TGTGCCAGCAGATATAATGAAAAACTGTTTTTT.

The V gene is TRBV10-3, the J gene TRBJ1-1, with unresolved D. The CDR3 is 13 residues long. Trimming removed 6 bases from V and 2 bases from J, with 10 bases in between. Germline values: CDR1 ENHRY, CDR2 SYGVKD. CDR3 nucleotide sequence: TGTGCCATCAGGGAAGGGCTAAACACTGAAGCTTTCTTT. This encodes CAIREGLNTEAFF.

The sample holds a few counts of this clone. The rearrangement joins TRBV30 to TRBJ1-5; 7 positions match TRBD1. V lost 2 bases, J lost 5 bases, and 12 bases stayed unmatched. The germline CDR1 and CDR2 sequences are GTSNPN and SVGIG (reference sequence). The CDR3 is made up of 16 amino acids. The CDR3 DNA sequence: TGTGCCTGGAGTCCACCTTCGGACAGGACCGATCAGCCCCAGCATTTT. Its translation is CAWSPPSDRTDQPQHF.

The CDR3 protein is CSVVLQGRETQYF. The CDR3 bases are TGCAGCGTTGTGTTACAGGGAAGGGAGACCCAGTACTTC. The chain joins TRBV29-1 to TRBJ2-5, with D tentatively TRBD1 (6 bases). CDR1 is SQVTM and CDR2 is ANQGSEA in the germline V gene. V was trimmed by 4 bases and J by 5 bases, leaving 14 bases between them. CDR3 length: 13 residues.

For the CDR3, the DNA is TGTGCCAGCAGCCCATCTAGCGGGAGAGGTGGAGCAGATACGCAGTATTTT. This encodes CASSPSSGRGGADTQYF. The chain is built from TRBV5-4 and TRBJ2-3, with 10 bases fitting TRBD2. V lost 4 bases to trimming and J lost 4 bases; unmatched junction nucleotides: 12. Germline V CDR1 and CDR2: SGHNT, YYREEE (reference sequence). There are 17 residues in the CDR3.

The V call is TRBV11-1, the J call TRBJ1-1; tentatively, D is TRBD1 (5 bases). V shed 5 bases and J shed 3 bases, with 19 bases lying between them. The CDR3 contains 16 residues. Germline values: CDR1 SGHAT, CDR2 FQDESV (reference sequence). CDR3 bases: TGTGCCAGCAGCCACGGGACCCTGGAGCGGGACACTGAAGCTTTCTTT. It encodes CASSHGTLERDTEAFF. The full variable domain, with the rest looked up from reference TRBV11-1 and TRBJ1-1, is EAEVAQSPRYKITEKSQAVAFWCDPISGHATLYWYRQILGQGPELLVQFQDESVVDDSQLPKDRFSAERLKGVDSTLKIQPAELGDSAMYLCASSHGTLERDTEAFFGQGTRLTVV.

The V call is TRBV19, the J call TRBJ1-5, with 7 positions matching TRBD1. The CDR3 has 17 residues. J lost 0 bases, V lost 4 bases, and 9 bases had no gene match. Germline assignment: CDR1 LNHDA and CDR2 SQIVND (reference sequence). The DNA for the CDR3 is TGTGCCAGTAGTACCGGTTGGACAGGTTATAGCAATCAGCCCCAGCATTTT. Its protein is CASSTGWTGYSNQPQHF.

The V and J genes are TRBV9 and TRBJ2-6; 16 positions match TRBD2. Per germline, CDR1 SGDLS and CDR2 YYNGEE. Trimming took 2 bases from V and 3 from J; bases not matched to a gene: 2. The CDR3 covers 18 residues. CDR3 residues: CASSVGTSGRVGANVLTF. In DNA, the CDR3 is TGTGCCAGCAGCGTCGGGACTAGCGGGAGGGTTGGGGCCAACGTCCTGACTTTC.

This chain's CDR3 is CAGLNTRTDSPSTDTQYF. The CDR3 nucleotides read TGTGCCGGACTTAATACAAGGACAGATAGCCCCTCCACAGATACGCAGTATTTT. The chain recombines TRBV30 with TRBJ2-3; a possible D gene is TRBD1 (6 bases). This CDR3 comprises 18 residues. Germline V gene data show CDR1 as GTSNPN and CDR2 as SVGIG (reference sequence). Between the trimmed V and J ends, which lost 8 bases and 2 bases, there was a span of 29 bases.

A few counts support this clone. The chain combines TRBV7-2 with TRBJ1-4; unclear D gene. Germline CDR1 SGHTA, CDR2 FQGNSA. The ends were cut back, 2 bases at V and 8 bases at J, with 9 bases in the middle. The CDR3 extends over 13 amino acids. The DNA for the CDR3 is TGTGCCAGCAGCTTAACGCGAGGGGAAAAACTGTTTTTT. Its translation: CASSLTRGEKLFF.

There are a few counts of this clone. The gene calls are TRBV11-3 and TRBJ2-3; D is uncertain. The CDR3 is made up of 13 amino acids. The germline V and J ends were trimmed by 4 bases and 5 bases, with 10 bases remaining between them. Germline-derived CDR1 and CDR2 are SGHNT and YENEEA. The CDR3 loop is CASSSSPEDTQYF. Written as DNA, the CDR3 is TGTGCCAGCAGCTCCTCCCCAGAAGATACGCAGTATTTT.

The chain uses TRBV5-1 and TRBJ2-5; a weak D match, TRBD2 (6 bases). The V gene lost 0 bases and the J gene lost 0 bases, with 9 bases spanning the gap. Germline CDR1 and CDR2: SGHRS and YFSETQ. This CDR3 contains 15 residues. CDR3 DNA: TGCGCCAGCAGCTTGGACGGGGGTGACCAAGAGACCCAGTACTTC. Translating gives CASSLDGGDQETQYF. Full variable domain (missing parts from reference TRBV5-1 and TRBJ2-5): KAGVTQTPRYLIKTRGQQVTLSCSPISGHRSVSWYQQTPGQGLQFLFEYFSETQRNKGNFPGRFSGRQFSNSRSEMNVSTLELGDSALYLCASSLDGGDQETQYFGPGTRLLVL.

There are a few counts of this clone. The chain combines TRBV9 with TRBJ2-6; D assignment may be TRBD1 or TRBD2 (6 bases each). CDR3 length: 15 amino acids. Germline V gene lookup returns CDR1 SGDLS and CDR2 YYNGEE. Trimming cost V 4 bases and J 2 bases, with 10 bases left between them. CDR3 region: CASSPGAAGANVLTF. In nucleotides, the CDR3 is TGTGCCAGCAGCCCGGGGGCCGCTGGGGCCAACGTCCTGACTTTC.

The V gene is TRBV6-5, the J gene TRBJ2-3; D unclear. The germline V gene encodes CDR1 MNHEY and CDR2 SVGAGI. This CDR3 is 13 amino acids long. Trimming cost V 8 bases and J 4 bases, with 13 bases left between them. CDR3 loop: CASGEGIPDTQYF. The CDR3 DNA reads TGTGCCAGCGGGGAAGGGATCCCAGATACGCAGTATTTT.

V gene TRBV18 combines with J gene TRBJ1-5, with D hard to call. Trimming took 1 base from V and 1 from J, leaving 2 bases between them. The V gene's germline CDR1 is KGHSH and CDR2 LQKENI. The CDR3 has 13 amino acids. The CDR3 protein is CASSPRSNQPQHF. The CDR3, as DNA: TGTGCCAGCTCACCACGAAGCAATCAGCCCCAGCATTTT. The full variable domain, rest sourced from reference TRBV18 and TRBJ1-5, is NAGVMQNPRHLVRRRGQEARLRCSPMKGHSHVYWYRQLPEEGLKFMVYLQKENIIDESGMPKERFSAEFPKEGPSILRIQQVVRGDSAAYFCASSPRSNQPQHFGDGTRLSIL.

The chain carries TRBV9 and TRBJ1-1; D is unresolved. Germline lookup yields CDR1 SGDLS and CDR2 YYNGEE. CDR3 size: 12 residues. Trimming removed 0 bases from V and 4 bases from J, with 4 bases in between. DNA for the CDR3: TGTGCCAGCAGCGTAGAGGGCACTGAAGCTTTCTTT. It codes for CASSVEGTEAFF.

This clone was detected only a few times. This CDR3 reads CASELREATGELFF. CDR3 bases: TGCGCCAGCGAACTGCGAGAGGCGACCGGGGAGCTGTTTTTT. The gene calls are TRBV5-1 and TRBJ2-2; D uncertain. Deletions cut 7 bases from V and 5 bases from J, with 15 bases between. CDR3 length equals 14 residues. In germline, CDR1 is SGHRS, CDR2 YFSETQ.

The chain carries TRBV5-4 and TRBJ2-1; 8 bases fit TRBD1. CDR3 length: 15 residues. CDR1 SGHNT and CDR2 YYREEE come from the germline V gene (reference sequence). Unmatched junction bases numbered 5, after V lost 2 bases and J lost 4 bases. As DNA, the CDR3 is TGTGCCAGCAGCTTCGAGGACAGGGCTTACAATGAGCAGTTCTTC. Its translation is CASSFEDRAYNEQFF.

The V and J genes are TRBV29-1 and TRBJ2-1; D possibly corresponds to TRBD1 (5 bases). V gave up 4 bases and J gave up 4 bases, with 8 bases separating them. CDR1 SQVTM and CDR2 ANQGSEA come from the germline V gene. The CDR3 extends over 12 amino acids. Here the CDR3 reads CSVGGVYNEQFF. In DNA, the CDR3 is TGCAGCGTTGGGGGCGTTTACAATGAGCAGTTCTTC.

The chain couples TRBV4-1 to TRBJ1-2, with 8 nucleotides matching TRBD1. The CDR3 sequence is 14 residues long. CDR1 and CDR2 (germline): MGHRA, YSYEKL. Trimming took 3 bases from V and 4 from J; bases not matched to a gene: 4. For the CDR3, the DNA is TGCGCCAGCAGCCAGGACAGGGCGAGCTATGGCTACACCTTC. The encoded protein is CASSQDRASYGYTF.

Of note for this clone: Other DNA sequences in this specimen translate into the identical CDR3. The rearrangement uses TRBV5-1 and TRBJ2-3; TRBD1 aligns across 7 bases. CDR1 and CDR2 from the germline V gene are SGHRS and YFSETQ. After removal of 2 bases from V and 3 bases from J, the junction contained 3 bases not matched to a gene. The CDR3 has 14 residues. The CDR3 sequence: CASSLGQVTDTQYF. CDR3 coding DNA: TGCGCCAGCAGCTTAGGACAGGTAACAGATACGCAGTATTTT.